Listed below are T cell receptor beta chains from one sample, sequenced in a study of graft-versus-host responses after intestinal transplantation. The method was immunoSEQ multiplex PCR; TCRdb's version includes in-frame clones alone and lacks a portion of them. Altogether around 25,000 clones are present, roughly 94% being singletons, with the ten largest covering 0.4% to 0.55%. The sequencing used PBMCs, collected 156 days after intestinal transplant. Every receptor here comes from a human patient who received an intestinal transplant, so some T cells may come from the graft donor. CDR3s include the opening cysteine and the closing phenylalanine or tryptophan. A row's size may be missing; if present it is once, few, many or a size class.

>11|.|TRBV6-5
CASSYGGEQYF
>17|.|TRBV5-1
CASSFIGLAGFYNEQFF
>15|.|TRBV7-3
CASSLSGTGGTEAFF
>15|.|TRBV12-5
CASGLLGVRAGELFF
>12|.|TRBV29-1
CSVVAANYGYTF
>14|.|TRBV11-2
CASSLYLAGGGYTF
>15|.|TRBV21-1
CASSKKTGEAYEQYF
>18|.|TRBV6-1
CASSEPFFSGQSGNTIYF
>15|few|TRBV5-4
CASSLAAAGTDTQYF
>15|.|TRBV19
CASSIGTGELYEQYF
>11|.|TRBV29-1
CSVTDVYEQYF
>14|.|TRBV19
CASSIADSNTEAFF
>15|.|TRBV11-2
CASSHHPIPHYEQYF
>13|.|TRBV9
CASSSSGFSGYTF
>16|.|TRBV5-6
CASSSGTPGQGNEQYF
>12|.|TRBV13
CASSLSYNEQFF
>16|.|TRBV11-3
CASSSTGGVSYNEQFF
>15|.|TRBV11-3
CASSLRGGEGNEQFF
>16|.|TRBV4-1
CASSQDHTGLVNEQFF
>12|once|TRBV30
CAWSGMGDTQYF
>18|.|TRBV4-2
CASSQGGSGTRFNNEQFF
>19|.|TRBV4-1
CASSQDTTGVGSGANVLTF
>15|.|TRBV7-8
CASSLMGQVNTEAFF
>13|.|TRBV5-4
CASSWGQGYEQYF
>14|.|TRBV5-8
CASSYQAGVETQYF
>14|.|TRBV11-1
CASSTRTVGDTQYF
>15|.|TRBV19
CASSPAGVSYNEQFF
>14|.|TRBV11-2
CASSLTRSTGELFF
>14|.|TRBV5-4
CASSPGQVNTEAFF
>15|.|TRBV5-4
CASSLGLAEGDTQYF
>13|once|TRBV10-3
CAISDGQGPEAFF
>18|.|TRBV9
CASSVATGGLASTDTQYF
>17|.|TRBV9
CASSLTSGGPNTGELFF
>13|.|TRBV29-1
CSVTDGLSYEQYF
>17|.|TRBV5-1
CASSKSRGAASTDTQYF
>13|.|TRBV30
CAWSLGTRETQYF
>16|once|TRBV11-2
CASSITRQGSVAEAFF
>12|.|TRBV7-3
CASSPQGHEQFF
>14|.|TRBV4-3
CASSPDSIGTEAFF
>16|.|TRBV5-4
CASSLGSTGYNSPLHF
>13|once|TRBV27
CASSLSPDYEQYF
>14|.|TRBV6-5
CASSQGTAGNTIYF
>15|.|TRBV12-5
CASGLGPLSNQPQHF
>13|.|TRBV29-1
CSVEVVTKNIQYF
>17|.|TRBV4-2
CASSQVFRGSSYNEQFF
>15|.|TRBV11-2
CASSPGGASYNEQFF
>16|.|TRBV4-3
CASSQERHSPYNEQFF
>15|.|TRBV30
CAWSVWDNSGNTIYF
>12|once|TRBV19
CASLRGGTEAFF
>17|.|TRBV4-3
CASSQAPTNGQGNTIYF
>16|.|TRBV13
CASSLIAGDTQETQYF
>13|.|TRBV10-3
CAISRIRTDTQYF
>12|.|TRBV6-6
CASSYSFVLYSF
>13|once|TRBV18
CASSPGLHYGYTF
>15|.|TRBV19
CASSIDDFSGNTIYF